This T cell receptor beta chain emerged from a study of blood T cells in healthy people across ages. A J-beta primer mix and a sample-barcoded 5' primer were used in a second PCR of roughly 6 to 12 cycles. Using its own MiXCR run on the 5' RACE reads, TCRdb lists one record per CDR3 protein. The sample lists roughly 1,800,000 distinct CDR3 sequences, around half occurring once. This CDR3 region has 13 residues. Germline loops: CDR1 MNHNS, CDR2 SASEGT. V lost 10 bases to trimming and J lost 7 bases; unmatched junction nucleotides: 10. As to this clonotype: Antigen: not known.

Study findings and constraints: Estimated diversity that came from one million T cells was considered an underestimate. Aged donors had fewer naive CD4+ cells and lower diversity than long-lived donors.

The receptor was derived from a woman in her thirties or forties in good health. Sequenced material: blood. The chain uses TRBV6-1 and TRBJ1-5, with 7 positions matching TRBD1. CDR3 nucleotide sequence: TGTGCCACGCGACAGGGAACGAACCAGCCCCAGCATTTT. This gives the protein CATRQGTNQPQHF.